The 14 T cell receptor beta chains listed next were all sequenced from one sample in a study of blood T cell repertoires in COVID-19. The data were produced by immunoSEQ multiplex PCR, yet TCRdb's version contains in-frame clones alone and is incomplete. The sample consists of roughly 250,000 clones, about 85% of them appearing once. The sequencing sample was made of peripheral blood. These receptors originate from a human donor with COVID-19, enrolled during active disease. The donor label of this sample is uncertain.

The J gene is TRBJ2-7, the V gene TRBV27; 9 nucleotides line up with TRBD2. The CDR3 runs 14 residues. Unmatched junction bases numbered 5, after V lost 3 bases and J lost 5 bases. The germline gives CDR1 MNHEY, CDR2 SMNVEV (reference sequence). In DNA, the CDR3 is TGTGCCAGCAGTTTTTGGCGGGAGGGGAACGAGCAGTACTTC. Protein: CASSFWREGNEQYF.

This clone was recorded only once. J is TRBJ2-1 and V is TRBV4-1; no reliable D call. CDR3 length equals 17 residues. V dropped 1 base and J dropped 0 bases, with 13 bases sitting between them. Germline V gene sequence: CDR1 MGHRA, CDR2 YSYEKL. The CDR3 protein is CASSQGLYPSSYNEQFF. CDR3 DNA: TGCGCCAGCAGCCAAGGTCTGTACCCGAGCTCCTACAATGAGCAGTTCTTC.

The V call is TRBV11-3, the J call TRBJ1-1; possibly TRBD1 for D (5 bases). CDR3 length equals 14 residues. Germline CDR1 and CDR2: SGHNT and YENEEA. Between the trimmed V and J ends, which lost 6 bases and 3 bases, there was a span of 14 bases. CDR3 DNA: TGTGCCAGCAGTTCCGGGACTTCGGACACTGAAGCTTTCTTT. Residues: CASSSGTSDTEAFF.

The J gene is TRBJ1-1, the V gene TRBV7-9; D gene ambiguous. The CDR3 totals 14 residues. V gave up 1 base and J gave up 1 base, with 7 bases separating them. CDR1 is SEHNR, CDR2 FQNEAQ, per germline (reference sequence). CDR3 bases: TGTGCCAGCAGCTTAGTGACATCGAACACTGAAGCTTTCTTT. It translates to CASSLVTSNTEAFF.

The rearrangement uses TRBV28 and TRBJ2-7; 12 bases map to TRBD2. The V gene's germline CDR1 is MDHEN and CDR2 SYDVKM. The V gene end was trimmed by 6 bases and the J gene end by 2 bases; junction bases not matched to a gene: 5. The CDR3 covers 15 residues. CDR3 nucleotide sequence: TGTGCCAGCAGCCTACTAGCGGGGGGACCCTACGAGCAGTACTTC. Its translation: CASSLLAGGPYEQYF.

The chain joins TRBV29-1 to TRBJ2-5, with 12 nucleotides matching TRBD2. CDR1 is SQVTM, CDR2 ANQGSEA, per germline. This CDR3 has 17 amino acids. The V gene end was trimmed by 5 bases and the J gene end by 4 bases; junction bases not matched to a gene: 14. The CDR3 region is CSVNGASGRARRETQYF. CDR3 nucleotide sequence: TGCAGCGTTAATGGGGCTAGCGGGAGGGCCCGAAGAGAGACCCAGTACTTC.

This clone was observed a handful of times. The chain carries TRBV30 and TRBJ1-1; D is possibly TRBD1 (6 bases). Germline V gene data show CDR1 as GTSNPN and CDR2 as SVGIG (reference sequence). V lost 2 bases to trimming and J lost 1 base, with 17 bases between them. CDR3 size: 16 residues. The CDR3 region is CAWSRGGTGSNTEAFF. CDR3 nucleotides: TGTGCCTGGAGTAGGGGGGGAACAGGTTCGAACACTGAAGCTTTCTTT.

This sequence joins TRBV7-2 and TRBJ2-7; D call uncertain. Looked up from germline, CDR1 is SGHTA and CDR2 is FQGNSA. This CDR3 has 12 amino acids. Trimming removed 4 bases from V and 1 base from J, with 5 bases in between. The chain's CDR3 is CASSSTSYEQYF. The CDR3 DNA reads TGTGCCAGCAGCTCGACTTCCTACGAGCAGTACTTC. Filled out from reference TRBV7-2 and TRBJ2-7, the complete variable domain reads GAGVSQSPSNKVTEKGKDVELRCDPISGHTALYWYRQSLGQGLEFLIYFQGNSAPDKSGLPSDRFSAERTGGSVSTLTIQRTQQEDSAVYLCASSSTSYEQYFGPGTRLTVT.

The chain is built from TRBV19 and TRBJ2-4, with D perhaps TRBD2 (6 bases). The germline V gene encodes CDR1 LNHDA and CDR2 SQIVND (reference sequence). This CDR3 region has 14 residues. The V end was cut by 5 bases, the J end by 7 bases, with 15 bases between. The CDR3 is CASSQTSVWNIQYF. CDR3 nucleotide sequence: TGTGCCAGTAGTCAGACTAGTGTGTGGAACATTCAGTACTTC.

The V gene is TRBV5-4, the J gene TRBJ1-1, with D perhaps TRBD1 (6 bases). Trimming shortened V by 4 bases and J by 8 bases, and 12 bases separated the two germline ends. The germline CDR1 and CDR2 sequences are SGHNT and YYREEE (reference sequence). The CDR3 extends over 12 amino acids. The CDR3 spells CASSLTGGEAFF. For the CDR3, the DNA is TGTGCCAGCAGCCTCACGGGGGGCGAAGCTTTCTTT. Using reference TRBV5-4 and TRBJ1-1 for the parts outside the CDR3, the full variable domain is ETGVTQSPTHLIKTRGQQVTLRCSSQSGHNTVSWYQQALGQGPQFIFQYYREEENGRGNFPPRFSGLQFPNYSSELNVNALELDDSALYLCASSLTGGEAFFGQGTRLTVV.

The chain links TRBV4-1 to TRBJ1-3; weak D call: TRBD1 (6 bases). Germline lookup yields CDR1 MGHRA and CDR2 YSYEKL. This CDR3 comprises 13 residues. Trimming pared 4 bases from V and 4 bases from J, leaving 8 bases between. The CDR3: CASSRTGGNTIYF. In nucleotides, the CDR3 is TGCGCCAGCAGCCGTACAGGGGGAAACACCATATATTTT.

A single count supports this clone. Other DNA sequences within the sample encode an identical CDR3. This chain links TRBV18 with TRBJ1-1, with TRBD1 matching over 10 bases. Per germline, CDR1 KGHSH and CDR2 LQKENI. CDR3 length equals 17 residues. J gave up 0 bases and V 4 bases, and 8 bases lay outside the gene matches. For the CDR3, the DNA is TGTGCCAGCTCACTTACCGGGACAGGGGCCATGAACACTGAAGCTTTCTTT. Amino acid sequence: CASSLTGTGAMNTEAFF.

The chain couples TRBV12-5 to TRBJ2-7; 10 bases fit TRBD2. This CDR3 region has 19 residues. Germline assignment: CDR1 LGHNT and CDR2 FRNRAP. Trimming cost V 0 bases and J 6 bases; bases outside gene matches: 17. As DNA, the CDR3 is TGTGCTAGTGGTTTGGTACTGGGGCTAGCGGGAGTTTCGGGCGCCGAGCAGTACTTC. Translated: CASGLVLGLAGVSGAEQYF.

This clone was counted between two and nine times. This CDR3 reads CASSFTGTSGPGELFF. The CDR3 DNA reads as TGCGCCAGCAGCTTTACGGGGACTAGTGGTCCCGGGGAGCTGTTTTTT. V usage is TRBV5-1 and J usage is TRBJ2-2; 8 bases fit TRBD2. Germline trimming cut 2 bases from V and 6 bases from J; bases unmatched to any gene: 9. In germline, CDR1 is SGHRS, CDR2 YFSETQ. There are 16 residues in the CDR3. The variable domain in full, with the rest retrieved from reference TRBV5-1 and TRBJ2-2, is KAGVTQTPRYLIKTRGQQVTLSCSPISGHRSVSWYQQTPGQGLQFLFEYFSETQRNKGNFPGRFSGRQFSNSRSEMNVSTLELGDSALYLCASSFTGTSGPGELFFGEGSRLTVL.